The 32 T cell receptor beta chains listed next were all sequenced from one sample in a study of shared clonotypes between healthy human individuals. Sequenced by immunoSEQ multiplex PCR; TCRdb stores in-frame clones only, minus some. The profile shows 450,000 to 500,000 clones, around 80% of them singletons. The sequencing input was PBMCs. Receptor source: a woman aged 40-49 years in good health. Some clones in this sample may be carry-over from other donors' samples.

This clone has just one count. This sample includes further DNA sequences coding for the same CDR3. The gene calls are TRBV5-1 and TRBJ2-7, with D perhaps TRBD2 (6 bases). CDR1 and CDR2 from the germline V gene are SGHRS and YFSETQ. The CDR3 sequence is 14 residues long. V gave up 1 base and J gave up 5 bases, with 13 bases separating them. CDR3 in amino acids: CASSLRTGEDEQYF. For the CDR3, the DNA is TGCGCCAGCAGCTTGAGGACGGGAGAAGACGAGCAGTACTTC.

The J gene is TRBJ1-5, the V gene TRBV4-1; D is undetermined. CDR1 is MGHRA, CDR2 YSYEKL, per germline. Trimming removed 4 bases from V and 4 bases from J, with 8 bases in between. The length of the CDR3 is 13 residues. CDR3 sequence reads: CASSPTANQPQHF. CDR3 nucleotide sequence: TGCGCCAGCAGCCCTACAGCTAATCAGCCCCAGCATTTT.

This chain uses TRBV28 with TRBJ1-5; tentative D call: TRBD1 (5 bases). Germline V gene data show CDR1 as MDHEN and CDR2 as SYDVKM. With 3 bases removed from V and 0 bases from J, the gap between germline ends came to 18 bases. The CDR3 extends over 18 amino acids. The CDR3 sequence: CASSLLGIWDYSNQPQHF. CDR3 bases: TGTGCCAGCAGTTTGTTAGGGATCTGGGACTATAGCAATCAGCCCCAGCATTTT.

A note on this clone: A read error likely explains this, since a far larger clone differs by one base. Other DNA sequences in this sample translate to the same CDR3. J is TRBJ2-7 and V is TRBV11-1; D remains unclear. V gave up 1 base and J gave up 6 bases, with 10 bases separating them. Germline V lookup: CDR1 SGHAT, CDR2 FQDESV (reference sequence). The CDR3 spans 13 residues. CDR3 DNA sequence: TGTGCCAGCAGCTTAGGAGGAGTTAGCGAGCAGTACTTC. It yields the protein CASSLGGVSEQYF. Variable domain in full (rest from reference TRBV11-1 and TRBJ2-7): EAEVAQSPRYKITEKSQAVAFWCDPISGHATLYWYRQILGQGPELLVQFQDESVVDDSQLPKDRFSAERLKGVDSTLKIQPAELGDSAMYLCASSLGGVSEQYFGPGTRLTVT.

V usage is TRBV18 and J usage is TRBJ2-1, with 14 positions matching TRBD2. The junction had 6 bases not matched to a gene; V was cut back by 3 bases and J by 5 bases. The germline V gene encodes CDR1 KGHSH and CDR2 LQKENI. This CDR3 is built from 17 residues. DNA of the CDR3: TGTGCCAGCTCACCCTGGGGACTAGCGGGAGAAAACAATGAGCAGTTCTTC. This codes for CASSPWGLAGENNEQFF.

At least ten counts were recorded for this clone. The chain recombines TRBV2 with TRBJ2-5, with a weak D call TRBD1 (6 bases). Germline V gene sequence: CDR1 SNHLY, CDR2 FYNNEI. V was trimmed by 5 bases and J by 5 bases, leaving 18 bases between them. The CDR3 extends over 15 amino acids. The CDR3: CASSSDGTLGETQYF. The CDR3 nucleotides are TGTGCCAGCAGTTCGGACGGGACACTTGGTGAGACCCAGTACTTC.

This clone came up a few times. V is TRBV9 and J is TRBJ2-3; TRBD2 agrees at 10 bases. The germline V gene encodes CDR1 SGDLS and CDR2 YYNGEE. The length of the CDR3 is 13 residues. V gave up 3 bases and J gave up 5 bases; unmatched junction bases: 0. Here the CDR3 DNA reads TGTGCCAGCAGCGGACTAGCGGGAGATACGCAGTATTTT. This encodes CASSGLAGDTQYF.

This clone showed up many times. Other nucleotide sequences in the sample specify the same CDR3. The chain has TRBV6-4 and TRBJ2-1; TRBD1 is a possible D gene (5 bases). CDR3 length: 13 amino acids. Trimming took 2 bases from V and 5 from J, leaving 7 bases between them. Germline CDR1 reads MRHNA; CDR2 reads SNTAGT. The CDR3 region has the DNA TGTGCCAGCAGTGACGGGGCAAACAATGAGCAGTTCTTC. Residues: CASSDGANNEQFF.

This chain links TRBV19 with TRBJ2-7; D might be TRBD2 (6 bases). CDR3 length: 12 amino acids. Looked up from germline, CDR1 is LNHDA and CDR2 is SQIVND (reference sequence). V lost 3 bases, J lost 6 bases, and 9 bases lay in between. The DNA of the CDR3 is TGTGCCAGTAGTATCGTGGGAGGCGAGCAGTACTTC. This codes for CASSIVGGEQYF.

In nucleotides, the CDR3 is TGTGCCAGCAGGAGACTAGCGGGAGTTTGGGCAGATACGCAGTATTTT. Amino acids: CASRRLAGVWADTQYF. The rearrangement uses TRBV7-9 and TRBJ2-3, with 12 nucleotides matching TRBD2. From germline, CDR1 is SEHNR and CDR2 FQNEAQ (reference sequence). The CDR3 covers 16 residues. Trimming at V came to 6 bases and at J to 4 bases, leaving 8 bases not matched to a gene.

The chain carries TRBV14 and TRBJ2-2; D remains unclear. CDR1 SGHDN and CDR2 FVKESK come from the germline V gene. This CDR3 has 13 residues. Trimming removed 4 bases at V and 10 bases at J, with 13 bases between. DNA for the CDR3: TGTGCCAGCAGCCGCTTCGGTGTTAAGGAGCTGTTTTTT. Encoded protein: CASSRFGVKELFF.

The rearrangement uses TRBV19 and TRBJ2-7, with 10 bases that match TRBD2. This CDR3 contains 14 residues. Germline V gives CDR1 LNHDA, CDR2 SQIVND (reference sequence). V shed 5 bases and J 3 bases; nucleotides not matched to a gene: 4. The CDR3 DNA sequence: TGTGCCAGTAGTCCGGGACTAGCGAGCTACGAGCAGTACTTC. This gives the protein CASSPGLASYEQYF.

This clone was seen ten or more times. Other nucleotide sequences from this sample produce the same CDR3. The chain joins TRBV6-1 to TRBJ1-2; D gene unclear. CDR1 MNHNS and CDR2 SASEGT come from the germline V gene. The germline V and J ends were trimmed by 0 bases and 7 bases, with 12 bases remaining between them. The CDR3 totals 14 residues. Written as DNA, the CDR3 is TGTGCCAGCAGTGAAGCGGGCGGTTTGGGTGGCTACACCTTC. This codes for CASSEAGGLGGYTF.

The table lists this clone with a few counts. This specimen includes other DNA sequences encoding the same CDR3. The chain carries TRBV28 and TRBJ2-3; D is undetermined. Germline CDR1 and CDR2: MDHEN and SYDVKM. The CDR3 loop spans 13 amino acids. V lost 5 bases, J lost 0 bases, and 6 bases lay in between. The CDR3 bases are TGTGCCAGCAGTCCGCCTAGCACAGATACGCAGTATTTT. Amino acid sequence: CASSPPSTDTQYF. Full variable domain (remainder filled in from reference TRBV28 and TRBJ2-3): DVKVTQSSRYLVKRTGEKVFLECVQDMDHENMFWYRQDPGLGLRLIYFSYDVKMKEKGDIPEGYSVSREKKERFSLILESASTNQTSMYLCASSPPSTDTQYFGPGTRLTVL.

J is TRBJ2-3 and V is TRBV10-1, with D perhaps matching TRBD1 (5 bases). Germline V CDR1 and CDR2: WNHNN, SYGVQD (reference sequence). V was clipped by 0 bases and J by 0 bases, with 13 bases between them. This CDR3 spans 17 amino acids. CDR3 DNA sequence: TGCGCCAGCAGTGAGTCGTATTTGGGGCCTAGCACAGATACGCAGTATTTT. The encoded protein is CASSESYLGPSTDTQYF.

V is TRBV25-1 and J is TRBJ2-7; the match to TRBD2 covers 9 bases. The CDR3 is made up of 13 amino acids. Germline values: CDR1 MGHDK, CDR2 SYGVNS. J lost 6 bases, V lost 1 base, and 1 base had no gene match. CDR3 coding DNA: TGTGCCAGCAGTGAATCGGGACTAGCCGAGCAGTACTTC. Its protein product is CASSESGLAEQYF.

The chain uses TRBV28 and TRBJ1-1; TRBD1 is a possible D gene (6 bases). Trimming stripped 7 bases from V and 3 bases from J, with 18 bases between. The germline CDR1 and CDR2 sequences are MDHEN and SYDVKM. CDR3 length: 15 amino acids. This chain's CDR3 is CASTLGGATHTEAFF. In nucleotides, the CDR3 is TGTGCCAGCACCTTAGGGGGGGCCACGCACACTGAAGCTTTCTTT. Based on the CDR3 plus reference TRBV28 and TRBJ1-1, the full variable domain is DVKVTQSSRYLVKRTGEKVFLECVQDMDHENMFWYRQDPGLGLRLIYFSYDVKMKEKGDIPEGYSVSREKKERFSLILESASTNQTSMYLCASTLGGATHTEAFFGQGTRLTVV.

The chain has TRBV11-2 and TRBJ2-7; 8 nucleotides align to TRBD2. CDR1 SGHAT and CDR2 FQNNGV come from the germline V gene. The CDR3 length is 14 residues. V was pared by 7 bases and J by 3 bases, with 8 bases of the junction left unmatched. The CDR3 DNA is TGTGCCAGCACCCAAGGCGGGGGGCTCTACGAGCAGTACTTC. Translated: CASTQGGGLYEQYF.

This clone was recorded a few times. Other DNA sequences in this sample translate to the same CDR3. V gene TRBV5-1 combines with J gene TRBJ2-1; a possible D gene is TRBD1 (5 bases). This CDR3 is built from 12 residues. V was cut by 0 bases and J by 7 bases, with 5 bases left in between. Per the germline V gene, CDR1 is SGHRS and CDR2 is YFSETQ. Written as DNA, the CDR3 is TGCGCCAGCAGCTTGGCAGGGAATGAGCAGTTCTTC. This sequence encodes CASSLAGNEQFF. Using reference TRBV5-1 and TRBJ2-1 for the parts outside the CDR3, the full variable domain is KAGVTQTPRYLIKTRGQQVTLSCSPISGHRSVSWYQQTPGQGLQFLFEYFSETQRNKGNFPGRFSGRQFSNSRSEMNVSTLELGDSALYLCASSLAGNEQFFGPGTRLTVL.

This clone showed up just once. The rearrangement links TRBV5-4 to TRBJ2-5, with D possibly TRBD2 on 7 matching bases. The CDR3 runs to 15 residues. Between the trimmed V and J ends, which lost 0 bases and 4 bases, there was a span of 13 bases. Per germline, CDR1 SGHNT and CDR2 YYREEE (reference sequence). This CDR3 reads CASSLADRGGETQYF. CDR3 bases: TGTGCCAGCAGCTTGGCCGATAGGGGGGGAGAGACCCAGTACTTC.

This clone was counted once. The genes are TRBV28 and TRBJ2-7; 7 bases map to TRBD2. V shed 6 bases, J shed 11 bases, and the junction held 10 bases outside the gene matches. This CDR3 is built from 12 residues. Looked up from germline, CDR1 is MDHEN and CDR2 is SYDVKM. CDR3 region: CASRGIGRDEYF. For the CDR3, the DNA is TGTGCCAGCAGGGGGATAGGGAGGGACGAGTACTTC.

J is TRBJ2-7 and V is TRBV4-2; D may be TRBD2 (5 bases). Trimming left V 0 bases short and J 0 bases short, with 15 bases between. Germline V gives CDR1 LGHNA, CDR2 YNFKEQ. This CDR3 has 17 residues. The CDR3 loop is CASSQDPAGVRSYEQYF. In DNA, the CDR3 is TGTGCCAGCAGCCAAGATCCGGCGGGTGTGCGCTCCTACGAGCAGTACTTC.

The chain employs TRBV7-2 and TRBJ1-5; D ambiguous. The CDR3 sequence is 13 residues long. Germline values: CDR1 SGHTA, CDR2 FQGNSA. V lost 3 bases and J lost 5, with 8 bases in between. The CDR3 coding sequence is TGTGCCAGCAGCTTTCAGAGGGATCAGCCCCAGCATTTT. Translated, it gives CASSFQRDQPQHF.

The V call is TRBV20-1, the J call TRBJ2-5; D is unresolved. The CDR3 contains 11 residues. Trimming left V 6 bases short and J 1 base short, with 6 bases between. In germline, CDR1 is DFQATT, CDR2 SNEGSKA (reference sequence). The CDR3 DNA is TGCAGTGCCATACCCCAAGAGACCCAGTACTTC. Translating it yields CSAIPQETQYF.

This sequence joins TRBV4-3 and TRBJ2-7; 12 bases line up with TRBD2. The CDR3 is 16 residues long. Looked up from germline, CDR1 is LGHNA and CDR2 is YSLEER. V trimming: 2 bases; J trimming: 2 bases; junction bases outside the gene matches: 4. Here the CDR3 DNA reads TGCGCCAGCAGCCAAACTCTAGCGGGAGGGCCCTACGAGCAGTACTTC. It specifies CASSQTLAGGPYEQYF.

The rearrangement joins TRBV2 to TRBJ1-2; perhaps TRBD1 as D (6 bases). Germline V gives CDR1 SNHLY, CDR2 FYNNEI. V lost 2 bases to trimming and J lost 7 bases, with 17 bases between them. The CDR3 has 15 amino acids. The CDR3 sequence: CASSEIRGGESGYTF. The CDR3 nucleotides are TGTGCCAGCAGTGAAATTAGGGGGGGTGAAAGTGGCTACACCTTC.

The CDR3 here is CASRNERVSYGYTF. CDR3 DNA sequence: TGTGCCAGTAGAAACGAGAGGGTTAGCTATGGCTACACCTTC. The J gene is TRBJ1-2, the V gene TRBV19; D uncertain. Germline V gene lookup returns CDR1 LNHDA and CDR2 SQIVND (reference sequence). The CDR3 totals 14 residues. Deletions cut 6 bases from V and 4 bases from J, with 15 bases between.

This clone was observed a single time. The rearrangement joins TRBV5-1 to TRBJ1-2, with D perhaps matching TRBD1 (6 bases). CDR1 and CDR2 (germline): SGHRS, YFSETQ. The CDR3 sequence is 16 residues long. Trimming removed 1 base from V and 1 base from J, with 14 bases in between. For the CDR3, the DNA is TGCGCCAGCAGCTTGATGGCAGGGGCGAATAACTATGGCTACACCTTC. It codes for CASSLMAGANNYGYTF.

The CDR3 here is CASRDGFSFGYTF. DNA for the CDR3: TGTGCCAGCAGGGATGGGTTCTCCTTTGGCTACACCTTC. V is TRBV2 and J is TRBJ1-2; D uncertain. The CDR3 covers 13 residues. Germline values: CDR1 SNHLY, CDR2 FYNNEI. The ends were cut back, 6 bases at V and 7 bases at J, with 15 bases in the middle.

The chain recombines TRBV6-1 with TRBJ2-6; TRBD1 agrees at 8 bases. Germline CDR1 MNHNS, CDR2 SASEGT. This CDR3 region has 15 residues. Unmatched junction bases numbered 7, after V lost 9 bases and J lost 3 bases. DNA for the CDR3: TGTGCCAGTTCTCCAGGGGGCAGTGGGGCCAACGTCCTGACTTTC. It yields the protein CASSPGGSGANVLTF.

The chain has TRBV6-1 and TRBJ2-1; possible D gene TRBD2, 6 bases. The CDR3 extends over 13 amino acids. V gave up 6 bases and J gave up 9 bases, with 15 bases separating them. Germline V gene sequence: CDR1 MNHNS, CDR2 SASEGT. The CDR3 loop is CASRTSVVPEQFF. CDR3 DNA sequence: TGTGCCAGCAGGACTAGTGTGGTTCCTGAGCAGTTCTTC.

The V and J genes are TRBV29-1 and TRBJ1-1; 7 bases agree with TRBD1. The J segment lost 8 bases and the V segment lost 7 bases, leaving 4 bases of the junction unmatched. CDR3 length equals 10 residues. Germline CDR1 reads SQVTM; CDR2 reads ANQGSEA. The CDR3 nucleotides are TGCAGCGCTAAGACAGGGGAAGCTTTCTTT. As protein: CSAKTGEAFF.